The 19 T cell receptor beta chains given below trace back to one sample, sequenced in a study of blood T cell repertoires in COVID-19. The data were produced by immunoSEQ multiplex PCR, yet TCRdb's version contains in-frame clones alone and is incomplete. The profile shows around 200,000 clones, 80% to 90% of them singletons. The specimen sequenced was peripheral blood. These receptors all stem from an elderly man with acute or convalescent COVID-19.

The chain is built from TRBV18 and TRBJ2-2, with a weak D call TRBD1 (6 bases). CDR3 length: 15 amino acids. From germline, CDR1 is KGHSH and CDR2 LQKENI. The V end was cut by 2 bases, the J end by 2 bases, with 9 bases between. For the CDR3, the DNA is TGTGCCAGCTCACCAAGGACAGTTAACACCGGGGAGCTGTTTTTT. It codes for CASSPRTVNTGELFF.

In its sample, this clone was seen once. V is TRBV3-1 (or the pseudogene TRBV3-2) and J is TRBJ1-2; 10 positions agree with TRBD1. Germline-derived CDR1 and CDR2 are LGHDT and YNNKEL (reference sequence). The CDR3 sequence is 15 residues long. Trimming removed 3 bases from V and 4 bases from J; junction bases left unmatched: 5. The CDR3 bases are TGTGCCAGCAGCCACCGCCGGGACAGGGGCTATGGCTACACCTTC. It yields the protein CASSHRRDRGYGYTF.

The genes are TRBV5-1 and TRBJ2-7; the match to TRBD1 covers 11 bases. J gave up 3 bases and V 2 bases, and 10 bases lay outside the gene matches. The CDR3 covers 17 residues. Looked up from germline, CDR1 is SGHRS and CDR2 is YFSETQ. The CDR3 spells CASSFTAGQGANYEQYF. CDR3 nucleotide sequence: TGCGCCAGCAGCTTTACGGCAGGACAGGGGGCAAACTACGAGCAGTACTTC.

V and J are TRBV9 and TRBJ2-5; 7 bases agree with TRBD2. With 0 bases clipped from V and 4 bases from J, the junction kept 6 bases outside the gene matches. The CDR3 sequence is 15 residues long. Germline V CDR1 and CDR2: SGDLS, YYNGEE. In nucleotides, the CDR3 is TGTGCCAGCAGCGTAGCTGGGAGGGAGTCAGAGACCCAGTACTTC. This codes for CASSVAGRESETQYF.

The chain recombines TRBV21-1 with TRBJ2-1; the table's TRBD2 call for D was not verified on the DNA. TRBV21-1 is labeled a pseudogene. The CDR3 extends over 15 amino acids. The CDR3 region has the DNA TGTGCCAGCAGCACCACTAGCGGAAAATACAATGAGCAGTTCTTC. This codes for CASSTTSGKYNEQFF.

This chain joins TRBV28 and TRBJ1-1; 9 bases are shared with TRBD1. In germline, CDR1 is MDHEN, CDR2 SYDVKM. CDR3 size: 15 residues. J was trimmed by 10 bases and V by 5 bases; bases with no gene match: 14. CDR3 nucleotide sequence: TGTGCCAGCAGTCCGGACAGGGGAAGTCCATGGGGAGCTTTCTTT. It specifies CASSPDRGSPWGAFF.

The chain links TRBV2 to TRBJ2-1; the D gene is possibly TRBD2 (6 bases). Germline loops: CDR1 SNHLY, CDR2 FYNNEI. The CDR3 runs 13 residues. Between the trimmed V and J ends, which lost 7 bases and 4 bases, there was a span of 11 bases. The CDR3 DNA sequence: TGTGCCAGCATCGGGACTCATTACAATGAGCAGTTCTTC. Translated: CASIGTHYNEQFF.

The rearrangement uses TRBV5-1 and TRBJ1-2, with D possibly being TRBD1 (6 bases). V lost 3 bases, J lost 3 bases, and 9 bases lay in between. The V gene's germline CDR1 is SGHRS and CDR2 YFSETQ. This CDR3 contains 13 residues. The CDR3 DNA reads TGCGCCAGCAGCTCCAAGGGGGACTATGGCTACACCTTC. Protein product: CASSSKGDYGYTF. The full variable domain, rest sourced from reference TRBV5-1 and TRBJ1-2, is KAGVTQTPRYLIKTRGQQVTLSCSPISGHRSVSWYQQTPGQGLQFLFEYFSETQRNKGNFPGRFSGRQFSNSRSEMNVSTLELGDSALYLCASSSKGDYGYTFGSGTRLTVV.

The chain combines TRBV7-2 with TRBJ2-1; perhaps TRBD2 as D (6 bases). There are 15 residues in the CDR3. Germline V gene lookup returns CDR1 SGHTA and CDR2 FQGNSA. V was cut by 2 bases and J by 5 bases, with 13 bases left in between. The CDR3 DNA reads as TGTGCCAGCAGCTTAACCATGGGACTCAACAATGAGCAGTTCTTC. Translating it yields CASSLTMGLNNEQFF.

This clone was seen a single time. The V gene is TRBV5-6, the J gene TRBJ1-2; 9 bases fit TRBD1. V trimming: 2 bases; J trimming: 6 bases; junction bases outside the gene matches: 8. The CDR3 runs to 15 residues. Looked up from germline, CDR1 is SGHDT and CDR2 is YYEEEE. The CDR3 here is CASSFWDRDFHGYTF. In DNA form, the CDR3 reads TGTGCCAGCAGCTTCTGGGACAGGGATTTCCATGGCTACACCTTC.

The rearrangement uses TRBV30 and TRBJ1-6, with 9 bases that match TRBD1. This CDR3 contains 14 residues. From germline, CDR1 is GTSNPN and CDR2 SVGIG (reference sequence). V lost 0 bases, J lost 7 bases, and 1 base stayed unmatched. The CDR3 bases are TGTGCCTGGAGTGTCGACAGGGGGAATTCACCCCTCCACTTT. Its protein is CAWSVDRGNSPLHF.

The chain joins TRBV7-2 to TRBJ2-1; D possibly corresponds to TRBD2 (6 bases). Germline V CDR1 and CDR2: SGHTA, FQGNSA. The CDR3 is 12 amino acids. V dropped 5 bases and J dropped 10 bases, with 12 bases sitting between them. Written as DNA, the CDR3 is TGTGCCAGCAGCAGGACTATTGTGGAGCAGTTCTTC. Residues: CASSRTIVEQFF.

V and J are TRBV7-9 and TRBJ2-1, with a possible D match to TRBD1 (6 bases). Trimming left V 3 bases short and J 0 bases short, with 9 bases between. CDR3 size: 15 residues. The germline gives CDR1 SEHNR, CDR2 FQNEAQ (reference sequence). The CDR3 spells CASSLDSTSYNEQFF. The CDR3 DNA reads TGTGCCAGCAGCTTGGACAGTACCTCCTACAATGAGCAGTTCTTC. The full variable domain, completed using reference TRBV7-9 and TRBJ2-1, is DTGVSQNPRHKITKRGQNVTFRCDPISEHNRLYWYRQTLGQGPEFLTYFQNEAQLEKSRLLSDRFSAERPKGSFSTLEIQRTEQGDSAMYLCASSLDSTSYNEQFFGPGTRLTVL.

The gene calls are TRBV27 and TRBJ1-6, with 8 bases aligning to TRBD1. V was clipped by 5 bases and J by 7 bases; unmatched bases: 16. The CDR3 is 18 residues long. The germline V gene encodes CDR1 MNHEY and CDR2 SMNVEV (reference sequence). Here the CDR3 reads CASSRTPGGNPSNSPLHF. The CDR3 region has the DNA TGTGCCAGCAGTCGGACCCCAGGGGGCAATCCTTCAAATTCACCCCTCCACTTT.

The gene calls are TRBV24-1 and TRBJ2-1, with 8 bases fitting TRBD1. There are 16 residues in the CDR3. Per germline, CDR1 KGHDR and CDR2 SFDVKD. After removal of 5 bases from V and 9 bases from J, the junction contained 14 bases not matched to a gene. CDR3 sequence reads: CATSAPTGDNLGEQFF. The CDR3 DNA reads TGTGCCACCAGTGCCCCGACAGGGGACAATTTGGGTGAGCAGTTCTTC.

The chain couples TRBV21-1 to TRBJ2-2; the DNA was not compared with TRBD2, the D call given in the table. TRBV21-1 is described as a pseudogene. The CDR3 is made up of 16 amino acids. CDR3 in amino acids: CASSKSGQEGTGELFF. In DNA, the CDR3 is TGTGCCAGCAGCAAAAGCGGTCAGGAGGGCACCGGGGAGCTGTTTTTT.

In its sample, this clone was seen once. The V and J genes are TRBV7-2 and TRBJ2-3, with 11 bases identical to TRBD2. Germline-derived CDR1 and CDR2 are SGHTA and FQGNSA. V gave up 1 base and J gave up 0 bases; unmatched junction bases: 6. This CDR3 has 18 residues. The CDR3: CASSLGGTSGPSTDTQYF. CDR3 sequence (DNA): TGTGCCAGCAGCTTAGGGGGGACTAGCGGCCCTAGCACAGATACGCAGTATTTT.

This clone was seen once. The chain joins TRBV12-1 to TRBJ1-2. TRBV12-1 is reported as a pseudogene. The CDR3 is 15 residues long. Here the CDR3 DNA reads TGTGCCAGCTACTTTTACGGGGAATCGAACTATGGCTACACCTTC. This sequence encodes CASYFYGESNYGYTF.

This chain connects TRBV7-2 to TRBJ2-7, with D hard to call. The CDR3 runs 12 residues. Germline V gene data show CDR1 as SGHTA and CDR2 as FQGNSA. V was clipped by 4 bases and J by 5 bases, with 9 bases between them. In DNA, the CDR3 is TGTGCCAGCAGCTCTTATCTCCACGAGCAGTACTTC. Residues: CASSSYLHEQYF.